Detailed here is one T cell receptor beta chain. The target of this receptor is not known. No much larger clonotype is one base removed from it; base qualities were not supplied. The sample belongs to a study of cytomegalovirus exposure and HLA in healthy donors (dated by TCRdb to about 2017). The study in broad terms: According to a later analysis, the 120 or so validation repertoires were produced on the same platform as the roughly 600 repertoires of the first cohort. To predict cytomegalovirus infection status, the study brought together high-throughput TCR immunosequencing, statistical association of individual TCRs with disease status, and machine learning. A separate validation cohort of about 110 different subjects was used in addition to the approximately 610-subject first cohort. The study was designed to test whether signatures of past pathogen exposure could be identified by cataloging public T cell receptors. Overall study results and their limits: While some public TCRs were present in many individuals, most TCR sequences turned up only very rarely across donors. According to the authors, the approach could potentially be generalized to other disease states and immunological phenotypes. In a later analysis, TCRs clustered in the first cohort were found to also tend to co-occur in the approximately 120 validation repertoires, with 94% of cluster scores above 0. In both the original and validation cohorts, the classifier was reported to diagnose cytomegalovirus status with high specificity and sensitivity. The validation cohort had no HLA typing available for a later analysis, so co-occurrence within that cohort was assessed over all 120 or so repertoires. In vitro tests confirmed that a few of the cytomegalovirus-associated TCR beta chains recognize cytomegalovirus antigens. In the study, 150 to 200 TCR beta chains were listed as associated with cytomegalovirus.

The donors belonged to the validation cohort of around 120 subjects, which was separate from the approximately 700-subject first cohort. The library was obtained by the immunoSEQ multiplex PCR assay. The study's processing was this. A statistical classification framework was developed to diagnose cytomegalovirus status using the catalog of TCR beta chain sequences. TCRdb carries this immuneACCESS record with in-frame sequences only. Its versions omit some clonotypes, under half of them owing to an unresolved V gene in the studies checked, with the rest unexplained. V, J and clone size are taken as reported in that table, and D and trimming were inferred from the DNA itself. The sample table lists some 140,000 clones, approximately 84% of them with a count of one. The leading ten clones occupy around 1.4% of the sample. Measured from the cysteine to the phenylalanine, the CDR3 is 15 residues long. The entry retains the CDR3 DNA only, 45 bases that are in frame from base 1. According to the germline V gene, CDR1 reads KGHSH and CDR2 reads LQKENI. V is pruned by 0 bases and J by 2 bases, leaving 1 base of the junction without a gene match.

This TCR came from a woman in her thirties in good health and CMV-seronegative. The chain is assembled from TRBV18 and TRBJ2-3, with TRBD2 identical over 8 junction bases. The sequencing input was PBMCs. The DNA sequence is given as TGTGCCAGCTCACCACCGGGACTAGTCACAGATACGCAGTATTTT. Translated, this gives CASSPPGLVTDTQYF.